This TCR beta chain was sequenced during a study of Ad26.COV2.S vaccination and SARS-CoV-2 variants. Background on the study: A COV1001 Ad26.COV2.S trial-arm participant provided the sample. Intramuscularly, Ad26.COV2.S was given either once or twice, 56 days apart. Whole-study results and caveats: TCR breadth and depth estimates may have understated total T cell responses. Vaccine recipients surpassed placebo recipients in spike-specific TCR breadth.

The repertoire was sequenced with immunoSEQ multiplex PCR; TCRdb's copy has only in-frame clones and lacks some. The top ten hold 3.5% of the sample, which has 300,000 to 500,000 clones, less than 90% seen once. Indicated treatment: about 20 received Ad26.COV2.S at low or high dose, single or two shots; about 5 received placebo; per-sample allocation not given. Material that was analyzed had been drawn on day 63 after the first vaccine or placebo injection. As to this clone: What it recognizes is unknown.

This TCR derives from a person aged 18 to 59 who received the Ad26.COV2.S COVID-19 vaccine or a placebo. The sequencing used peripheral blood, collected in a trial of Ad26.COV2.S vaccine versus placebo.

The CDR3: CASSYSMSFSYEQYF. The CDR3 region has the DNA TGTGCCAGCAGTTACTCGATGAGCTTTTCCTACGAGCAGTACTTC. The chain couples TRBV6-5 to TRBJ2-7, with D uncertain. V lost 0 bases and J lost 1, with 10 bases in between. The CDR3 totals 15 residues. Per germline, CDR1 MNHEY and CDR2 SVGAGI.